What follows is one T cell receptor beta chain and its context. Its antigen specificity is not known. No clone much larger than this one lies a single base away; base qualities are absent. The data were obtained in a study of OX40 agonist ivuxolimab in advanced cancers. Describing the broader study: Ivuxolimab, which targeted the costimulatory receptor OX40 (CD134), was an agonistic, fully human IgG2 monoclonal antibody. Intravenous ivuxolimab was administered to patients every 2 weeks at six dose levels: 0.01, 0.1, 0.3, 1.5, 3 and 10 mg/kg. Among the 50 to 55 dose-escalation patients, around 20 had hepatocellular carcinoma, 15 or so melanoma, 9 renal cell carcinoma and 9 head and neck cancer. A male proportion of almost 85% and a mean age of roughly 58 years, ranging from roughly 23 to 85, were recorded for the dose-escalation cohort. Prior anti-PD-1, anti-PD-L1 or anti-CTLA-4 therapy was permitted, and checkpoint inhibitors had been received by less than 45% of dose-escalation patients. Three dose-escalation patients achieved partial responses, one with hepatocellular carcinoma and two with cutaneous melanoma. The purpose of peripheral TCRbeta sequencing was to test whether ivuxolimab changed TCR sequence diversity and led to clonal T-cell expansion. The paper reports the monotherapy dose-escalation portion (N ≈ 52 patients) of the phase I ivuxolimab trial. The paper's findings and limits, for the study overall: In partial responders in the 0.1-3.0 mg/kg groups, normalized peripheral clonal expansion was found to be among the lowest, especially among CD8+ T cells. Low levels of normalized T-cell clonal expansion were also seen in some patients who did not respond. At doses from 0.1 to 3.0 mg/kg, clonal expansion was seen in both CD4+ and CD8+ blood T cells between baseline and week 6. After ivuxolimab, CD8+ T cells had more expanded clones than CD4+ T cells on average. The antigen specificity of the peripheral T cells that underwent clonal expansion was not determined.

Genomic DNA was isolated from the sorted cells so that the TCRbeta CDR3 region could be sequenced. TCRbeta CDR3 regions were sequenced using the immunoSEQ Assay. TCRdb's version of the immuneACCESS table is confined to in-frame rearrangements and falls short of the full clone set. An unresolved V gene accounts for under half of the shortfall where checked; the remainder is of unknown origin. The table for this sample lists about 66,000 clones; about four fifths of them were counted only once. Around 6.7% of the sample is in the top ten clones. Patients with autoimmune disease history or receiving systemic immunosuppression were excluded from the trial. Peripheral blood for TCR sequencing was collected from all dose cohorts at baseline, on cycle 4 day 1, and on cycle 7 day 1. Samples were obtained from an open-label, multicenter, first-in-human phase I dose-escalation trial of ivuxolimab. Adults with locally advanced or metastatic head and neck squamous cell, hepatocellular, melanoma or renal cell carcinoma were enrolled in the trial. CD4+ and CD8+ T cells were sorted separately from peripheral blood before TCR sequencing.

The trim is 3 bases for V and 0 bases for J, with a gap of 12 bases between the germline ends. The germline V gene provides CDR1 SGDLS and CDR2 YYNGEE. The CDR3 runs 15 amino acids, cysteine and phenylalanine included. The entry retains the CDR3 DNA only, 45 bases that are in frame from base 1. Sample: CD4+ or CD8+ T cells sorted from blood, taken in a trial of the OX40 agonist ivuxolimab. The clonotype originates from an adult with an advanced solid tumor such as melanoma, head and neck, liver or kidney cancer. The V and J genes are TRBV9 and TRBJ1-2; perhaps TRBD1 is the D gene, with 6 bases matching. CDR3 reads: CASSALGGSNYGYTF. The DNA sequence is TGTGCCAGCAGCGCGTTAGGGGGGTCTAACTATGGCTACACCTTC.